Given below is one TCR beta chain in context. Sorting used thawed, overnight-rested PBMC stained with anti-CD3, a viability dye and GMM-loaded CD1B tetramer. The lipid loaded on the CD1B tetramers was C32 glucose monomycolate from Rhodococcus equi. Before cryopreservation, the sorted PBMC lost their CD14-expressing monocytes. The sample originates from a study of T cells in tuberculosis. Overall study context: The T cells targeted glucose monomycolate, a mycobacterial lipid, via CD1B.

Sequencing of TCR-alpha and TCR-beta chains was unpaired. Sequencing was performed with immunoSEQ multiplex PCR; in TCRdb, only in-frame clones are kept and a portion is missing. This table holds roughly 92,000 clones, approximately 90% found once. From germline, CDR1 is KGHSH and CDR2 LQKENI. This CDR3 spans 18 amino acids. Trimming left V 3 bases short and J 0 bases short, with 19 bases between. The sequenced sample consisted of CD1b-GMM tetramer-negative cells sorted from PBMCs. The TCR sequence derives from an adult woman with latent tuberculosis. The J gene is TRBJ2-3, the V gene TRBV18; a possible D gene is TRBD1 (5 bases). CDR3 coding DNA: TGTGCCAGCTCACCCTTGACAGCCAATAGGCCTAGCACAGATACGCAGTATTTT. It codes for CASSPLTANRPSTDTQYF.